What follows is one T cell receptor beta chain and its context. The sample comes from a study of T cells in localized non-small cell lung cancer. Deletions cut 3 bases from V and 0 bases from J, with 9 bases between. CDR3 length equals 15 residues. Germline V gives CDR1 SEHNR, CDR2 FQNEAQ (reference sequence). Assay: immunoSEQ multiplex PCR; the TCRdb copy retains only in-frame clones and omits some. The table shows 35,000 to 40,000 clones, with around 90% occurring only once. Sequencing used peripheral blood, obtained before any cancer treatment. The receptor comes from a female donor of 60 years or more with stage I lung adenocarcinoma. The rearrangement uses TRBV7-9 and TRBJ1-5, with D hard to call. The CDR3 region has the DNA TGTGCCAGCAGCTTGGGCATCGATAGCAATCAGCCCCAGCATTTT. Amino acid sequence: CASSLGIDSNQPQHF.